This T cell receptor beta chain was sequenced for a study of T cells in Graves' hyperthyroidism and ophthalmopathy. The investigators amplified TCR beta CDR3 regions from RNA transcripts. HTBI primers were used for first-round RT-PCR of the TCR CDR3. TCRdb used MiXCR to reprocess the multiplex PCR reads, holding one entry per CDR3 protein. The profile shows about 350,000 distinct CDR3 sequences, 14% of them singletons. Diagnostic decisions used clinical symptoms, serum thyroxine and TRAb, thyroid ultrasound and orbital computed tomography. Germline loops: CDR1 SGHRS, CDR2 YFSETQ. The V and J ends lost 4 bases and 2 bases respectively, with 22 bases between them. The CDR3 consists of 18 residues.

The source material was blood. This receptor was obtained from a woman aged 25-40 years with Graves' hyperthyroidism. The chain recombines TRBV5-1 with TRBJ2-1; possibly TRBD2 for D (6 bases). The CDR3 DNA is TGCGCCAGCAGCCTGCTGGCGGGGACCCCACGGGCCTACAATGAGCAGTTCTTC. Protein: CASSLLAGTPRAYNEQFF.